The 6 T cell receptor beta chains in this list originate from one sample, sequenced in a study of blood T cell repertoires in COVID-19. TCRdb's copy holds only in-frame clones and misses some; the assay was immunoSEQ multiplex PCR. The sample records 130,000 or so clones, about four fifths being singletons. Sequenced sample: peripheral blood. Receptors were obtained from a human donor in a cohort sampled during active COVID-19.

This clone appeared a few times. V gene TRBV5-1 combines with J gene TRBJ2-7, with 10 bases fitting TRBD1. V trimming: 4 bases; J trimming: 3 bases; junction bases outside the gene matches: 4. The CDR3 is 14 residues long. Germline V gene data show CDR1 as SGHRS and CDR2 as YFSETQ. The CDR3, as DNA: TGCGCCAGCAGCCCGACAGGGGGCGGCTACGAGCAGTACTTC. Amino acids: CASSPTGGGYEQYF. Supplemented by reference TRBV5-1 and TRBJ2-7, the full variable domain reads KAGVTQTPRYLIKTRGQQVTLSCSPISGHRSVSWYQQTPGQGLQFLFEYFSETQRNKGNFPGRFSGRQFSNSRSEMNVSTLELGDSALYLCASSPTGGGYEQYFGPGTRLTVT.

Concerning this clone: Compared with germline, one end of the junction differs, possibly owing to a read error. The rearrangement joins TRBV12-3 or TRBV12-4 to TRBJ1-5; weak D call: TRBD1 (6 bases). The CDR3 has 13 residues. The CDR3 protein is CASSLLQGELQSF. CDR3 coding DNA: TGTGCCAGCAGTTTATTACAGGGCGAGCTCCAGAGTTTT.

The rearrangement links TRBV7-2 to TRBJ2-7, with 14 bases matching TRBD2. The V gene end was trimmed by 5 bases and the J gene end by 3 bases; junction bases not matched to a gene: 6. Germline CDR1 reads SGHTA; CDR2 reads FQGNSA. The CDR3 consists of 16 residues. Here the CDR3 reads CASSPGLAGEYYEQYF. The DNA for the CDR3 is TGTGCCAGCAGCCCGGGACTAGCGGGGGAGTACTACGAGCAGTACTTC.

The chain links TRBV7-8 to TRBJ2-2, with 10 bases that match TRBD2. Germline CDR1 reads SGHVS; CDR2 reads FQNEAQ. The ends lost 2 bases at V and 1 base at J; junction bases unmatched: 13. This CDR3 is built from 20 residues. CDR3 bases: TGTGCCAGCAGCTTATCTTCGTGGCTAGCGGGGGCCATGAACACCGGGGAGCTGTTTTTT. Translating it yields CASSLSSWLAGAMNTGELFF.

The chain couples TRBV7-9 to TRBJ2-3; 9 bases are a match to TRBD2. V was pared by 5 bases and J by 5 bases, with 11 bases of the junction left unmatched. This CDR3 region has 16 residues. Germline loops: CDR1 SEHNR, CDR2 FQNEAQ (reference sequence). DNA of the CDR3: TGTGCCAGCAGCCCCCGTGGCGGGGGGGGGTTAGATACGCAGTATTTT. It is translated as CASSPRGGGGLDTQYF.

This clone was picked up a small number of times. The chain joins TRBV7-8 to TRBJ2-5; D perhaps matches TRBD2 (6 bases). V was pared by 5 bases and J by 1 base, with 17 bases between. Germline CDR1 is SGHVS and CDR2 is FQNEAQ. The CDR3 covers 16 residues. CDR3 bases: TGTGCCAGCAGCCCGCCGGGCGGGGCCCCCCAAGAGACCCAGTACTTC. This translates into CASSPPGGAPQETQYF.